The next 21 T cell receptor beta chains were all read from a single sample in a study of blood T cell repertoires in COVID-19. Here immunoSEQ multiplex PCR was the method, and the copy in TCRdb shows in-frame clones only, minus some. The table shows approximately 70,000 clones, with around 80% occurring only once. Sequenced sample: peripheral blood. The receptors here all came from a woman aged 50 to 60 with acute or convalescent COVID-19.

The CDR3 DNA reads TGTGCCAGCAGCCAAGGAGACAGGGGGCCAACCGGGGAGCTGTTTTTT. Protein product: CASSQGDRGPTGELFF. This rearrangement joins TRBV4-2 to TRBJ2-2, with 10 bases that match TRBD1. Germline V gene lookup returns CDR1 LGHNA and CDR2 YNFKEQ. CDR3 size: 16 residues. V lost 1 base and J lost 5; bases outside the gene matches: 4.

J is TRBJ2-5 and V is TRBV7-7, with 10 positions matching TRBD1. Germline V gene lookup returns CDR1 SSHAT and CDR2 FNYEAQ (reference sequence). Losses at the gene ends were 1 base for V and 3 bases for J; bases not matched to a gene: 2. The CDR3 spans 15 residues. The DNA of the CDR3 is TGTGCCAGCAGCTTAGGCGGGACAGGGGAAGAGACCCAGTACTTC. Encoded protein: CASSLGGTGEETQYF.

CDR3 coding DNA: TGTGCCAGCAGCTTGCGCGCCCTGGGACTAGTACACAATGAGCAGTTCTTC. Its protein is CASSLRALGLVHNEQFF. J is TRBJ2-1 and V is TRBV5-5, with 8 nucleotides matching TRBD2. The CDR3 sequence is 17 residues long. With V trimmed by 1 base and J by 5 bases, 11 bases remained unmatched. Germline CDR1 is SGHKS and CDR2 is YYEKEE (reference sequence).

J is TRBJ1-5 and V is TRBV7-6, with TRBD1 as a possible D gene (5 bases). Germline CDR1 and CDR2: SGHVS and FNYEAQ. Between the trimmed V and J ends, which lost 2 bases and 7 bases, there was a span of 15 bases. This CDR3 spans 15 amino acids. CDR3: CASSLRLGVEQPQHF. DNA of the CDR3: TGTGCCAGCAGCTTAAGGTTAGGGGTAGAGCAGCCCCAGCATTTT.

This clone was picked up one time. The chain carries TRBV2 and TRBJ2-7, with 8 positions matching TRBD2. With V trimmed by 6 bases and J by 1 base, 11 bases remained unmatched. The CDR3 sequence is 16 residues long. Germline CDR1 reads SNHLY; CDR2 reads FYNNEI. The CDR3 here is CASSLSGSAPSYEQYF. CDR3 sequence (DNA): TGTGCCAGCAGCCTAAGCGGGAGCGCACCTTCCTACGAGCAGTACTTC.

V usage is TRBV7-9 and J usage is TRBJ2-7, with D unresolved. CDR1 is SEHNR and CDR2 is FQNEAQ in the germline V gene (reference sequence). Trimming cost V 5 bases and J 2 bases, with 4 bases left between them. This CDR3 contains 11 residues. DNA for the CDR3: TGTGCCAGCAGCCCTGCCTACGAGCAGTACTTC. Protein: CASSPAYEQYF. The whole variable domain, filled in from reference TRBV7-9 and TRBJ2-7, reads DTGVSQNPRHKITKRGQNVTFRCDPISEHNRLYWYRQTLGQGPEFLTYFQNEAQLEKSRLLSDRFSAERPKGSFSTLEIQRTEQGDSAMYLCASSPAYEQYFGPGTRLTVT.

CDR3 residues: CASTVPLDRLTSSGANVLTF. CDR3 nucleotide sequence: TGTGCCAGCACCGTACCCCTCGACAGGCTCACGAGCTCTGGGGCCAACGTCCTGACTTTC. This sequence joins TRBV6-9 and TRBJ2-6; possible D gene TRBD1, 6 bases. CDR1 is MNHGY, CDR2 SVAAGI, per germline. The V gene lost 7 bases and the J gene lost 0 bases, with 25 bases spanning the gap. This CDR3 spans 20 amino acids.

The chain is built from TRBV19 and TRBJ1-4; the match to TRBD1 covers 7 bases. V shed 5 bases, J shed 5 bases, and the junction held 8 bases outside the gene matches. This CDR3 has 15 residues. Germline CDR1 LNHDA, CDR2 SQIVND (reference sequence). CDR3 protein: CASSSLGRGNEKLFF. In nucleotides, the CDR3 is TGTGCCAGTAGTTCCTTGGGCAGGGGGAATGAAAAACTGTTTTTT.

The V and J genes are TRBV27 and TRBJ2-2; maybe TRBD2 (6 bases). The germline V gene encodes CDR1 MNHEY and CDR2 SMNVEV (reference sequence). Trimming stripped 6 bases from V and 4 bases from J, with 15 bases between. The CDR3 extends over 15 amino acids. The DNA for the CDR3 is TGTGCCAGCAGCTCCGGGAGTCGAGTCACCGGGGAGCTGTTTTTT. This codes for CASSSGSRVTGELFF.

This chain joins TRBV5-1 and TRBJ1-5, with D uncertain. This CDR3 region has 14 residues. Trimming stripped 2 bases from V and 7 bases from J, with 13 bases between. Looked up from germline, CDR1 is SGHRS and CDR2 is YFSETQ. The CDR3 DNA is TGCGCCAGCAGCTTAAGACACGTTATCCAGCCCCAGCATTTT. As protein: CASSLRHVIQPQHF.

The chain combines TRBV20-1 with TRBJ2-5, with D possibly matching TRBD2 (5 bases). CDR1 is DFQATT, CDR2 SNEGSKA, per germline (reference sequence). The CDR3 has 11 residues. CDR3 region: CRVLAAETQYF. The CDR3 DNA follows: TGCAGGGTCCTAGCTGCCGAGACCCAGTACTTC.

The V gene is TRBV4-2, the J gene TRBJ2-1, with 15 positions matching TRBD2. The length of the CDR3 is 15 residues. V shed 3 bases and J 7 bases; nucleotides not matched to a gene: 1. The germline CDR1 and CDR2 sequences are LGHNA and YNFKEQ. Here the CDR3 reads CASSQGTSGRNEQFF. For the CDR3, the DNA is TGTGCCAGCAGCCAGGGGACTAGCGGGAGGAATGAGCAGTTCTTC.

This sequence joins TRBV27 and TRBJ2-3; the D is unclear. With 0 bases removed from V and 3 bases from J, the gap between germline ends came to 10 bases. CDR3 size: 15 residues. Germline values: CDR1 MNHEY, CDR2 SMNVEV (reference sequence). The CDR3 nucleotides are TGTGCCAGCAGTTTATCGAGACTCAAGACAGATACGCAGTATTTT. Translated, it gives CASSLSRLKTDTQYF.

J is TRBJ2-7 and V is TRBV18, with 9 bases lining up with TRBD1. The CDR3 spans 13 residues. The V gene's germline CDR1 is KGHSH and CDR2 LQKENI. The V gene end was trimmed by 5 bases and the J gene end by 10 bases; junction bases not matched to a gene: 9. The CDR3 region has the DNA TGTGCCAGCTCAACAAGGGACAGGGAGATCCAGTACTTC. The encoded protein is CASSTRDREIQYF.

This chain links TRBV6-4 with TRBJ1-6; no clear D. The CDR3 sequence is 15 residues long. V was trimmed by 6 bases and J by 6 bases, leaving 15 bases between them. Germline V gene lookup returns CDR1 MRHNA and CDR2 SNTAGT. The CDR3 DNA sequence: TGTGCCAGCAGGGGCTACTCCAGAAGTAATTCACCCCTCCACTTT. Its translation: CASRGYSRSNSPLHF.

The rearrangement uses TRBV30 and TRBJ2-2; the match to TRBD1 covers 7 bases. Germline V gene lookup returns CDR1 GTSNPN and CDR2 SVGIG (reference sequence). CDR3 length equals 16 residues. Unmatched junction bases numbered 8, after V lost 4 bases and J lost 0 bases. CDR3 DNA sequence: TGTGCCTGGAAACCCCCCGGGACAGCGAACACCGGGGAGCTGTTTTTT. Residues: CAWKPPGTANTGELFF.

The V gene is TRBV5-8, the J gene TRBJ1-2; D gene ambiguous. CDR1 is SGHTS and CDR2 is YDEGEE in the germline V gene. The germline V and J ends were trimmed by 0 bases and 0 bases, with 12 bases remaining between them. The CDR3 sequence is 16 residues long. CDR3 sequence reads: CASSLAVTVANYGYTF. DNA of the CDR3: TGTGCCAGCAGCTTGGCGGTTACAGTAGCTAACTATGGCTACACCTTC.

CDR3 loop: CASSLGGTGTGEKLFF. CDR3 coding DNA: TGCGCCAGCAGCCTCGGAGGGACAGGGACAGGGGAAAAACTGTTTTTT. This rearrangement joins TRBV5-1 to TRBJ1-4; 9 bases align to TRBD1. Germline V gives CDR1 SGHRS, CDR2 YFSETQ. Germline trimming cut 4 bases from V and 8 bases from J; bases unmatched to any gene: 12. The CDR3 has 16 amino acids.

The CDR3 loop reads CASSLVTADTEAFF. CDR3 DNA: TGTGCCAGCAGCTTAGTGACAGCCGACACTGAAGCTTTCTTT. The chain joins TRBV7-9 to TRBJ1-1; tentatively, D is TRBD1 (5 bases). The V end was cut by 1 base, the J end by 3 bases, with 9 bases between. Germline V CDR1 and CDR2: SEHNR, FQNEAQ (reference sequence). The CDR3 runs 14 residues.

The chain joins TRBV10-3 to TRBJ2-2, with D perhaps TRBD1 (6 bases). Germline V gene sequence: CDR1 ENHRY, CDR2 SYGVKD. CDR3 size: 13 residues. Trimming took 4 bases from V and 6 from J, leaving 9 bases between them. This chain's CDR3 is CAISVTGSGELFF. The CDR3 nucleotides read TGTGCCATCAGTGTAACAGGGTCCGGGGAGCTGTTTTTT.

This clone has just one count. The CDR3 nucleotides are TGTGCCTGGAAAGCTAGCGGTGTGCAGTTCTTC. This translates into CAWKASGVQFF. This chain links TRBV30 with TRBJ2-1; 7 nucleotides line up with TRBD2. The CDR3 spans 11 residues. Germline V gene lookup returns CDR1 GTSNPN and CDR2 SVGIG (reference sequence). J was trimmed by 12 bases and V by 4 bases; bases with no gene match: 6.